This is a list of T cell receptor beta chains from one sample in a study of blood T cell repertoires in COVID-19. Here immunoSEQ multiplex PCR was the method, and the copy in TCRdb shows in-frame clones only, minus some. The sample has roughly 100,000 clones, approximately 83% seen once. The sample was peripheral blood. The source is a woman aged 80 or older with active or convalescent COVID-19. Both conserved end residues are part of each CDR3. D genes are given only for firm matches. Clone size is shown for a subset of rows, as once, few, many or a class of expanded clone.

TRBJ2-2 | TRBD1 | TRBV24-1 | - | CATSDAGQGGTGELFF | TGTGCCACCAGTGATGCGGGACAGGGGGGCACCGGGGAGCTGTTTTTT
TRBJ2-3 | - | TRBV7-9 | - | CASSLQSPLDTQYF | TGTGCCAGCAGCTTACAGTCTCCCTTAGATACGCAGTATTTT
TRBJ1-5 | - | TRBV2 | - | CASRIQNNQPQHF | TGTGCCAGCAGGATTCAGAATAATCAGCCCCAGCATTTT
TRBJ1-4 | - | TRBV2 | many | CASSSGLNEKLFF | TGTGCCAGCAGTTCGGGTCTCAATGAAAAACTGTTTTTT
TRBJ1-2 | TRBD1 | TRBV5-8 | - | CASSEDRLNIEGYTF | TGTGCCAGCAGCGAGGACAGGTTGAACATCGAAGGCTACACCTTC
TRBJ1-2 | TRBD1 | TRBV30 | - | CAWGDRGQYGYTF | TGTGCCTGGGGGGACAGGGGGCAATATGGCTACACCTTC
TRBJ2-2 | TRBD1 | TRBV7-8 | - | CASRYRDRGVTGELFF | TGTGCCAGCAGATACCGGGACAGGGGGGTCACCGGGGAGCTGTTTTTT
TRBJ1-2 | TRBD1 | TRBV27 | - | CASSRTGGGRGYTF | TGTGCCAGCAGCCGAACAGGGGGGGGAAGGGGCTACACCTTC
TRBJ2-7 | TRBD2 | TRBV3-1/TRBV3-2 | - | CASSSGLAAGHEQYF | TGTGCCAGCAGTTCGGGACTAGCGGCGGGCCACGAGCAGTACTTC
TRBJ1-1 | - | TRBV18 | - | CASSPSVDMNTEAFF | TGTGCCAGCTCACCAAGCGTGGACATGAACACTGAAGCTTTCTTT
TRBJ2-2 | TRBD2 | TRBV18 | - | CASSLEMGLAGANTGELFF | TGTGCCAGCTCACTGGAGATGGGACTAGCGGGAGCGAACACCGGGGAGCTGTTTTTT
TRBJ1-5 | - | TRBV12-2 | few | CASRLDRGSNQPQHF | TGTGCAAGTCGCTTAGACAGGGGGAGCAATCAGCCCCAGCATTTT
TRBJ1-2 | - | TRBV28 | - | CASSLYAGSNYGYTF | TGTGCCAGCAGTTTATATGCCGGGTCCAACTATGGCTACACCTTC
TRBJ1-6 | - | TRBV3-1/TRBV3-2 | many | CASSRSQDSYNSPLHF | TGTGCCAGCAGCCGAAGCCAGGACTCCTATAATTCACCCCTCCACTTT
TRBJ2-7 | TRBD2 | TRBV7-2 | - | CASSFGLAVGYEQYF | TGTGCCAGCAGCTTCGGACTAGCGGTCGGTTACGAGCAGTACTTC
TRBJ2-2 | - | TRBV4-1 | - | CASSQYPQGGGTGELFF | TGCGCCAGCAGCCAATACCCTCAAGGAGGAGGTACCGGGGAGCTGTTTTTT
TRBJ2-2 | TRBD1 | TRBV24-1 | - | CATSRTGPGGELFF | TGTGCCACCAGCAGGACAGGTCCCGGAGGGGAGCTGTTTTTT
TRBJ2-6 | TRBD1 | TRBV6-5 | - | CASGQGAGGANVLTF | TGTGCCAGTGGACAGGGGGCTGGAGGGGCCAACGTCCTGACTTTC
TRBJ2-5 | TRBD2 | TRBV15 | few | CATSRGGSGETQYF | TGTGCCACCAGCAGGGGGGGGTCCGGAGAGACCCAGTACTTC
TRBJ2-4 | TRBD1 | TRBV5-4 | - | CASSPPGRGLENIQYF | TGTGCCAGCAGCCCCCCCGGAAGGGGGCTTGAAAACATTCAGTACTTC
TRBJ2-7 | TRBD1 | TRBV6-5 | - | CASSIQTGGNYEQYF | TGTGCCAGCAGTATCCAGACAGGGGGAAACTACGAGCAGTACTTC
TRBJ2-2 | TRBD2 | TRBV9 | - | CASSVASSGRITGELFF | TGTGCCAGCAGCGTAGCTTCTAGCGGTAGGATTACCGGGGAGCTGTTTTTT
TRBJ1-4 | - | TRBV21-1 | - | CASSTSDRAEKLFF | TGTGCCAGCAGCACTTCGGACAGGGCAGAAAAACTGTTTTTT
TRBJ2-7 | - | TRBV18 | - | CASSPEAYEQYF | TGTGCCAGCTCACCCGAAGCGTACGAGCAGTACTTC
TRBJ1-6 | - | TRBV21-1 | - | CASSKRRVRFSPLHF | TGTGCCAGCAGCAAACGACGGGTCCGCTTTAGTCCCCTCCACTTT
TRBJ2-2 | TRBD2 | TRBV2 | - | CASSRERGANTGELFF | TGTGCCAGCAGTAGGGAGCGGGGAGCGAACACCGGGGAGCTGTTTTTT
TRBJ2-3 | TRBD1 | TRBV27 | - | CASHQTGIFTDTQYF | TGTGCCAGCCACCAGACAGGGATATTCACAGATACGCAGTATTTT
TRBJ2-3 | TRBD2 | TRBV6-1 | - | CASSEGLAGEGGTQYF | TGTGCCAGCAGTGAGGGACTAGCGGGGGAAGGGGGTACGCAGTATTTT
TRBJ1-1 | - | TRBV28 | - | CASSFVNTGPEAFF | TGTGCCAGCAGTTTCGTGAACACAGGACCTGAAGCTTTCTTT
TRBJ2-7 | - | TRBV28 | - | CASSLYGDGLYEQYF | TGTGCCAGCAGTTTATATGGAGACGGACTCTACGAGCAGTACTTC
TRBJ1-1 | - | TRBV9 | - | CASSVEGVRTEAFF | TGTGCCAGCAGCGTAGAAGGAGTTCGGACTGAAGCTTTCTTT
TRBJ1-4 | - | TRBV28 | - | CASSPLGGGRGKLFF | TGTGCCAGCAGTCCTCTGGGGGGGGGTCGTGGAAAACTGTTTTTT
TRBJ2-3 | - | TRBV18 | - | CASSPRQLSTDTQYF | TGTGCCAGCTCACCACGGCAGTTGAGCACAGATACGCAGTATTTT
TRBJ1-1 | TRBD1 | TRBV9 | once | CASEDRANTEAFF | TGTGCCAGCGAGGACAGGGCGAACACTGAAGCTTTCTTT
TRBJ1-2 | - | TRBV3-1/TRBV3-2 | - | CASSQATVLNGYTF | TGTGCCAGCAGCCAGGCGACAGTTTTAAATGGCTACACCTTC
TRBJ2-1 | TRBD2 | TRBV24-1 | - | CATGRASGGADEQFF | TGTGCCACCGGACGAGCTAGCGGGGGGGCCGATGAGCAGTTCTTC
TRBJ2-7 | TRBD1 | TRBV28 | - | CASSRGTEPYEQYF | TGTGCCAGCAGCCGTGGGACAGAACCCTACGAGCAGTACTTC
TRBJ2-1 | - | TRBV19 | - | CASSIRDNEQFF | TGTGCCAGTAGTATACGTGACAATGAGCAGTTCTTC
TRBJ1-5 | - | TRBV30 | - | CAWSVKIASNQPQHF | TGTGCCTGGAGTGTTAAAATAGCCAGCAATCAGCCCCAGCATTTT
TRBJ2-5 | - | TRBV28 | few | CASSAGLKYQETQYF | TGTGCCAGCAGTGCGGGACTCAAGTACCAAGAGACCCAGTACTTC
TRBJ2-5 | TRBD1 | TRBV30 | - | CACRDRVGETQYF | TGTGCCTGTAGGGACAGGGTAGGGGAGACCCAGTACTTC
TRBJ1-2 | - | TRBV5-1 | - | CASSLQGTNYGYTF | TGCGCCAGCAGCCTTCAGGGGACTAACTATGGCTACACCTTC
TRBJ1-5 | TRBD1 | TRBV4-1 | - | CASSLGDSINQPQHF | TGCGCCAGCAGCCTTGGGGACAGTATCAATCAGCCCCAGCATTTT
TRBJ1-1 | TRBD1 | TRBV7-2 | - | CASTRGTGAPLGTEAFF | TGTGCCAGCACCCGGGGGACAGGGGCGCCTTTGGGCACTGAAGCTTTCTTT
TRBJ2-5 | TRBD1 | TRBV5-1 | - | CASSSGVETGAQETQYF | TGCGCCAGCAGCTCCGGGGTAGAGACAGGGGCGCAAGAGACCCAGTACTTC